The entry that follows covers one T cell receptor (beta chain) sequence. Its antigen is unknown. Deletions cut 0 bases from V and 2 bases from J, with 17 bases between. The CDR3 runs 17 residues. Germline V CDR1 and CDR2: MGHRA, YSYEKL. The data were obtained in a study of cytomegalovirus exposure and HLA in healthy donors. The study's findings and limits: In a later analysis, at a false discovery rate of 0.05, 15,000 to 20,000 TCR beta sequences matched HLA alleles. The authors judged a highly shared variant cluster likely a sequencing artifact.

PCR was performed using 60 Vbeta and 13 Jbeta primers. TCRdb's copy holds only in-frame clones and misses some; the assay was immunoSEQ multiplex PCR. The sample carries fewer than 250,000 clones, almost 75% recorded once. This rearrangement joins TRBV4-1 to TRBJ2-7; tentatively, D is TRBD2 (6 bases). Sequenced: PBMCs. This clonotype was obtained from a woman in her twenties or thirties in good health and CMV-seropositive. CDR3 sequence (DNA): TGCGCCAGCAGCCAAGAGCCAGCTCCCGGGACTGCCTACGAGCAGTACTTC. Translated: CASSQEPAPGTAYEQYF.